The clone carrying this TCR beta chain was detected once. This sample is drawn from a study of T cell changes during pregnancy in multiple sclerosis. From germline, CDR1 is GTSNPN and CDR2 SVGIG (reference sequence). The ends lost 7 bases at V and 1 base at J; junction bases unmatched: 13. CDR3 size: 16 residues. Clones were read by immunoSEQ multiplex PCR, and TCRdb kept only the in-frame ones, dropping some. The table includes under 35,000 clones, over 65% detected once. The V call is TRBV30, the J call TRBJ2-3, with 8 bases lining up with TRBD1. This specimen consisted of CD8+ T cells from peripheral blood mononuclear cells, obtained after pregnancy. The sequence was collected from a female donor with multiple sclerosis, enrolled in a pregnancy study. CDR3: CASHPQGAWGTDTQYF. For the CDR3, the DNA is TGTGCCTCCCACCCCCAGGGGGCGTGGGGCACAGATACGCAGTATTTT. Together with reference TRBV30 and TRBJ2-3, the CDR3 gives the full variable domain: SQTIHQWPATLVQPVGSPLSLECTVEGTSNPNLYWYRQAAGRGLQLLFYSVGIGQISSEVPQNLSASRPQDRQFILSSKKLLLSDSGFYLCASHPQGAWGTDTQYFGPGTRLTVL.